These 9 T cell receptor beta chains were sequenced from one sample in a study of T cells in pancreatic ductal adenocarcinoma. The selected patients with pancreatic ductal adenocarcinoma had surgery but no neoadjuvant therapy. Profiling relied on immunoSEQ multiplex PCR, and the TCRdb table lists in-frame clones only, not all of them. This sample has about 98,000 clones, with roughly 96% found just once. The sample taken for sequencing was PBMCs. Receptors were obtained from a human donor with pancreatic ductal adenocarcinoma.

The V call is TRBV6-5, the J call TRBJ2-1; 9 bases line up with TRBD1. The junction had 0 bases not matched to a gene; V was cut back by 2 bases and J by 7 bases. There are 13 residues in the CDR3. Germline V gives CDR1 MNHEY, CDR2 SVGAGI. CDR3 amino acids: CASSYGTGNEQFF. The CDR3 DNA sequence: TGTGCCAGCAGTTACGGGACAGGGAATGAGCAGTTCTTC.

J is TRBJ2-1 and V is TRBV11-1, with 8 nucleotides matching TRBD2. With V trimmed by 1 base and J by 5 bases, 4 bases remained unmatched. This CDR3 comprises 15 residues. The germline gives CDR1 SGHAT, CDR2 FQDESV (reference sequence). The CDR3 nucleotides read TGTGCCAGCAGCTTAGACCCAGCGGGGGACAATGAGCAGTTCTTC. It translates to CASSLDPAGDNEQFF. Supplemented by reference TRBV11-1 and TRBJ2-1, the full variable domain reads EAEVAQSPRYKITEKSQAVAFWCDPISGHATLYWYRQILGQGPELLVQFQDESVVDDSQLPKDRFSAERLKGVDSTLKIQPAELGDSAMYLCASSLDPAGDNEQFFGPGTRLTVL.

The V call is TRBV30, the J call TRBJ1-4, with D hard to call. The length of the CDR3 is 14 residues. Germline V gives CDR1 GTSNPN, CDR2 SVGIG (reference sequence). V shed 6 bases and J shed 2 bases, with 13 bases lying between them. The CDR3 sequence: CACLSRNTNEKLFF. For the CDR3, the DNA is TGTGCCTGCTTATCGAGGAATACTAATGAAAAACTGTTTTTT.

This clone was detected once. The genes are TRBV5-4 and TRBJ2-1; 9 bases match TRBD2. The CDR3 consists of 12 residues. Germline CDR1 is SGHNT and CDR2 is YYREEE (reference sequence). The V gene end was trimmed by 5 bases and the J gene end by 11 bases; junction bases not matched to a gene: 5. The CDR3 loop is CASSFTSGQQFF. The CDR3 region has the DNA TGTGCCAGCAGTTTCACTAGCGGGCAGCAGTTCTTC.

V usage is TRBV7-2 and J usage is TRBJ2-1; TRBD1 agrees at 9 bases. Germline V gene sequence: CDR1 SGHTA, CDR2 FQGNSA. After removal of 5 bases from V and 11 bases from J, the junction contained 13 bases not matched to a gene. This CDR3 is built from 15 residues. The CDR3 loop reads CASSQTGGRLLKQFF. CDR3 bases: TGTGCCAGCAGCCAGACAGGGGGGCGCCTCCTCAAGCAGTTCTTC.

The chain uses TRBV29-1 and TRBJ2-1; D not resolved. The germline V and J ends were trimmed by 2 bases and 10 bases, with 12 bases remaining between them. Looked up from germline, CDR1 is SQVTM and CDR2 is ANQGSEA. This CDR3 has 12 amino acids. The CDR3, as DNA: TGCAGCGTTGAATTGGAGATGGTAGAGCAGTTCTTC. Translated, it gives CSVELEMVEQFF.

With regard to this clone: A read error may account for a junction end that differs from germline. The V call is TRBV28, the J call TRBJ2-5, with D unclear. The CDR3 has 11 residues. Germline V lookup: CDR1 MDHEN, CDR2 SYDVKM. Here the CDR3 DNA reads TGTGCAAGCACGTCTCAAGAGACCCAGTACTTC. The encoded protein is CASTSQETQYF.

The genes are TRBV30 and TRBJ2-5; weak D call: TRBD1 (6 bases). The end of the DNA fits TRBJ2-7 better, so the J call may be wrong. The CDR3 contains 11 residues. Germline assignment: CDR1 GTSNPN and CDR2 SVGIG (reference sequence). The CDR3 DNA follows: TGTGCCTGGAGCCAAGGGGGCGAGCAGTACTTC. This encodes CAWSQGGEQYF.

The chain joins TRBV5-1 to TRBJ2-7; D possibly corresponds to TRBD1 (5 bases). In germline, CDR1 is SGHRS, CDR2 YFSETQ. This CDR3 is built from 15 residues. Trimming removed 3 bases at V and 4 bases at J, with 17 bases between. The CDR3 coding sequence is TGCGCCAGCAGCTCTTTGACAGACCCCCCGTACGAGCAGTACTTC. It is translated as CASSSLTDPPYEQYF.